Listed below are T cell receptor beta chains from one sample, sequenced in a study of cytomegalovirus exposure and HLA in healthy donors. Sequencing was performed with immunoSEQ multiplex PCR; in TCRdb, only in-frame clones are kept and a portion is missing. The data contain over 150,000 clones, approximately 88% of them singletons. The sequenced material came from PBMCs. The receptors come from a boy between 2 and 10 years old in good health and CMV-seronegative. CDR3s include the opening cysteine and the closing phenylalanine or tryptophan. Fields, in order: J gene, clone size, V gene, D gene, CDR3 DNA, CDR3 protein. D genes are given only for firm matches. The size entry is marked missing in some rows and otherwise reads once, few, many or a size class.

j_gene: TRBJ1-1
abundance: once
v_gene: TRBV4-1
d_gene: TRBD1
CDR3nt: TGCGCCAGCAGCCACGACAGGGGGCTGAGCACTGAAGCTTTCTTT
CDR3aa: CASSHDRGLSTEAFF

j_gene: TRBJ2-7
abundance: -
v_gene: TRBV5-1
d_gene: TRBD2
CDR3nt: TGCGCCAGCAGGGCGAGCGGGAGTAGTTTCTACGAGCAGTACTTC
CDR3aa: CASRASGSSFYEQYF

j_gene: TRBJ2-1
abundance: -
v_gene: TRBV4-1
d_gene: TRBD1
CDR3nt: TGCGCCAGCAGCCAAGATCAAGGGACAGGAGGGAATGAGCAGTTCTTC
CDR3aa: CASSQDQGTGGNEQFF

j_gene: TRBJ2-6
abundance: -
v_gene: TRBV6-5
d_gene: -
CDR3nt: TGTGCCAGCAGTTACGAGGGAACCTCTGGGGCCAACGTCCTGACTTTC
CDR3aa: CASSYEGTSGANVLTF

j_gene: TRBJ1-5
abundance: few
v_gene: TRBV6-5
d_gene: -
CDR3nt: TGTGCCAGCAGTTACTCTACCGGAGATCAGCCCCAGCATTTT
CDR3aa: CASSYSTGDQPQHF

j_gene: TRBJ1-2
abundance: -
v_gene: TRBV6-5
d_gene: -
CDR3nt: TGTGCCAGCAGTTACGAGGGAATTAACTATGGCTACACCTTC
CDR3aa: CASSYEGINYGYTF

j_gene: TRBJ1-2
abundance: -
v_gene: TRBV11-2
d_gene: TRBD1
CDR3nt: TGTGCCAGCAGCTACGCCGGGACAGGTTCGGATGGCTACACCTTC
CDR3aa: CASSYAGTGSDGYTF

j_gene: TRBJ2-3
abundance: few
v_gene: TRBV27
d_gene: TRBD1
CDR3nt: TGTGCCAGCAGCATTGAGGACAGGGGATGGGATACGCAGTATTTT
CDR3aa: CASSIEDRGWDTQYF

j_gene: TRBJ2-6
abundance: -
v_gene: TRBV7-9
d_gene: TRBD1
CDR3nt: TGTGCCAGCAGCCCGTGGCAGGGGGCGCACCGTGGGGCCAACGGCCTGACTTTC
CDR3aa: CASSPWQGAHRGANGLTF

j_gene: TRBJ2-1
abundance: -
v_gene: TRBV4-3
d_gene: -
CDR3nt: TGCGCCAGCAGCCCCCGAGTCTGGTTCCCCCGTGAGCAGTTCTTC
CDR3aa: CASSPRVWFPREQFF

j_gene: TRBJ2-1
abundance: -
v_gene: TRBV4-2
d_gene: TRBD1
CDR3nt: TGTGCCAGCGGGGGGGGACAGGGTTACAATGAGCAGTTCTTC
CDR3aa: CASGGGQGYNEQFF

j_gene: TRBJ2-3
abundance: -
v_gene: TRBV2
d_gene: -
CDR3nt: TGTGCCAGCAGTGAAGGGGGCTACCCCACAGATACGCAGTATTTT
CDR3aa: CASSEGGYPTDTQYF

j_gene: TRBJ2-2
abundance: -
v_gene: TRBV5-1
d_gene: -
CDR3nt: TGCGCCAGCAGCTTGGTTCCGGGGGCCGGGGAGCTGTTTTTT
CDR3aa: CASSLVPGAGELFF

j_gene: TRBJ2-1
abundance: -
v_gene: TRBV29-1
d_gene: -
CDR3nt: TGCAGCGTTGAGGGCGGGACGCCAGGGGGTGAGCAGTTCTTC
CDR3aa: CSVEGGTPGGEQFF

j_gene: TRBJ2-5
abundance: -
v_gene: TRBV7-6
d_gene: -
CDR3nt: TGTGCCAGCAGCCCAACTAGCCGTCCAGAGACCCAGTACTTC
CDR3aa: CASSPTSRPETQYF

j_gene: TRBJ2-4
abundance: -
v_gene: TRBV4-1
d_gene: -
CDR3nt: TGCGCCAGCAGCCAAGGAGGGCCCCTTCGGGTAGTAGCCAAAAACAGTCAGTACTTC
CDR3aa: CASSQGGPLRVVAKNSQYF

j_gene: TRBJ2-1
abundance: -
v_gene: TRBV5-1
d_gene: TRBD2
CDR3nt: TGCGCCAGCAGCTTCAGCGGGGGGGCGGATGAGCAGTTCTTC
CDR3aa: CASSFSGGADEQFF

j_gene: TRBJ1-2
abundance: -
v_gene: TRBV28
d_gene: TRBD1
CDR3nt: TGTGCCAGCGGGGATCAGGGGGCGCCCGCTAACTATGGCTACACCTTC
CDR3aa: CASGDQGAPANYGYTF

j_gene: TRBJ2-3
abundance: -
v_gene: TRBV29-1
d_gene: -
CDR3nt: TGCAGCGTTGAATTCCGCACAGTCACAGATACGCAATATTTT
CDR3aa: CSVEFRTVTDTQYF